Listed below are T cell receptor beta chains from one sample, sequenced in a study of blood T cell repertoires in COVID-19. TCRdb keeps only in-frame clones here, not all; method: immunoSEQ multiplex PCR. The sample yields about 430,000 clones, around 90% seen once. The sample comprised peripheral blood. The source of these receptors is a man between 18 and 29 years old with COVID-19, enrolled during active disease. The CDR3 runs from the conserved cysteine through the conserved F or W. A D gene is named only where the DNA matches it firmly. Not all rows give a size; the values are once, few, many and, for expanded clones, a class.

v_gene	abundance	d_gene	j_gene	CDR3aa	CDR3nt
TRBV5-1	-	TRBD2	TRBJ2-2	CASSLETSGTGELFF	TGCGCCAGCAGCTTGGAGACTAGCGGCACCGGGGAGCTGTTTTTT
TRBV19	-	-	TRBJ1-1	CASSFGQGSTEAFF	TGTGCCAGTAGTTTCGGGCAGGGGAGCACTGAAGCTTTCTTT
TRBV5-1	-	TRBD1	TRBJ1-1	CASSFTGGIEAFF	TGCGCCAGCAGCTTTACAGGGGGTATTGAAGCTTTCTTT
TRBV3-1/TRBV3-2	-	-	TRBJ2-1	CASSHPGGNYEQFF	TGTGCCAGCAGCCACCCGGGCGGGAACTATGAGCAGTTCTTC
TRBV2	-	TRBD1	TRBJ2-7	CASSDRQGVLYEQYF	TGTGCCAGCAGTGACAGACAGGGGGTGCTCTACGAGCAGTACTTC
TRBV6-5	many	TRBD1	TRBJ2-1	CASSYGAGGGEQFF	TGTGCCAGCAGTTACGGGGCAGGGGGCGGTGAGCAGTTCTTC
TRBV5-1	-	-	TRBJ2-1	CASSPDLDEQFF	TGCGCCAGCAGCCCGGACTTAGATGAGCAGTTCTTC
TRBV19	-	TRBD1	TRBJ2-7	CASRPGQMGEQYF	TGTGCCAGTAGGCCGGGACAGATGGGCGAGCAGTACTTC
TRBV9	-	TRBD2	TRBJ2-2	CASSAEGLAGGPPGELFF	TGTGCCAGCAGCGCCGAAGGTCTAGCGGGGGGGCCTCCCGGGGAGCTGTTTTTT
TRBV18	-	TRBD1	TRBJ1-5	CASSRGTGGGQPQHF	TGTGCCAGCTCACGTGGGACAGGGGGAGGTCAGCCCCAGCATTTT
TRBV15	-	-	TRBJ1-3	CATSRDGGPGNTIYF	TGTGCCACCAGCAGAGACGGAGGGCCCGGAAACACCATATATTTT
TRBV5-4	-	TRBD2	TRBJ2-1	CASSREAGGIEQFF	TGTGCCAGCAGCCGGGAGGCGGGGGGTATTGAGCAGTTCTTC
TRBV7-8	once	-	TRBJ1-1	CASSLVSGNTEAFF	TGTGCCAGCAGCTTAGTGTCCGGGAACACTGAAGCTTTCTTT
TRBV7-9	-	TRBD2	TRBJ2-1	CASSPTSGRNNEQFF	TGTGCCAGCAGCCCGACTAGCGGGAGAAACAATGAGCAGTTCTTC
TRBV7-9	many	TRBD2	TRBJ2-3	CAGGLAGGHPTDTQYF	TGTGCCGGGGGGTTAGCGGGAGGCCATCCCACAGATACGCAGTATTTT
TRBV20-1	once	-	TRBJ1-1	CSASSGGDGEAFF	TGCAGTGCTAGTAGCGGGGGCGACGGTGAAGCTTTCTTT
TRBV5-6	-	TRBD1	TRBJ2-7	CASSPQQGAQREQYF	TGTGCCAGCAGCCCTCAACAGGGGGCCCAAAGGGAGCAGTACTTC
TRBV4-1	-	-	TRBJ1-2	CASSQVPGQNYGYTF	TGCGCCAGCAGCCAAGTTCCAGGGCAAAACTATGGCTACACCTTC